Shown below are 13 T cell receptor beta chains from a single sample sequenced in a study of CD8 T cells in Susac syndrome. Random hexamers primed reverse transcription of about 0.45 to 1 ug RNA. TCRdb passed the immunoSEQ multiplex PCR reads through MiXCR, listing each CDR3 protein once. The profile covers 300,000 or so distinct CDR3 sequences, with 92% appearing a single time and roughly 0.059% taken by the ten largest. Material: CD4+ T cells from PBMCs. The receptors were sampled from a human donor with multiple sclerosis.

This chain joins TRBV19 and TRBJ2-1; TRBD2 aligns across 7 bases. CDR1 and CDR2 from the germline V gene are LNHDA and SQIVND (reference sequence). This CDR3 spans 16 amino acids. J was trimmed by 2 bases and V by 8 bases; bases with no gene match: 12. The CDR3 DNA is TGTGCCAGTCACCGGAGCGGGAACCCTACCTACAATGAGCAGTTCTTC. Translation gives CASHRSGNPTYNEQFF. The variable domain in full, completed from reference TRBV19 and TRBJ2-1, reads DGGITQSPKYLFRKEGQNVTLSCEQNLNHDAMYWYRQDPGQGLRLIYYSQIVNDFQKGDIAEGYSVSREKKESFPLTVTSAQKNPTAFYLCASHRSGNPTYNEQFFGPGTRLTVL.

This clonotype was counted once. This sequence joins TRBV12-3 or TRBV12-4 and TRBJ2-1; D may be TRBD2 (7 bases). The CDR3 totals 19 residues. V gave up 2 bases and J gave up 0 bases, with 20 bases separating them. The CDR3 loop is CASSLTPGGTGGSYNEQFF. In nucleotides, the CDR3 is TGTGCCAGCAGTTTAACCCCGGGGGGCACGGGGGGCTCCTACAATGAGCAGTTCTTC.

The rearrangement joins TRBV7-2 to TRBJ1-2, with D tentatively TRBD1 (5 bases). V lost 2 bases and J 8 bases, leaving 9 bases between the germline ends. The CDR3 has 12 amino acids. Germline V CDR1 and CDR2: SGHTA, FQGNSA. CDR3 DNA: TGTGCCAGCAGCTTACAGGGCCTCGGCTACACCTTC. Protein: CASSLQGLGYTF.

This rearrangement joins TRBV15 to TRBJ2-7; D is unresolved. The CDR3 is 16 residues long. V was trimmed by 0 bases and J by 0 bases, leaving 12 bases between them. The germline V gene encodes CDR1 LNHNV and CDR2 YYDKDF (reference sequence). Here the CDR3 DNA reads TGTGCCACCAGCAGAGAAACCTTAGGCGGCTCCTACGAGCAGTACTTC. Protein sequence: CATSRETLGGSYEQYF. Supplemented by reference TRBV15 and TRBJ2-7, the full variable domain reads DAMVIQNPRYQVTQFGKPVTLSCSQTLNHNVMYWYQQKSSQAPKLLFHYYDKDFNNEADTPDNFQSRRPNTSFCFLDIRSPGLGDTAMYLCATSRETLGGSYEQYFGPGTRLTVT.

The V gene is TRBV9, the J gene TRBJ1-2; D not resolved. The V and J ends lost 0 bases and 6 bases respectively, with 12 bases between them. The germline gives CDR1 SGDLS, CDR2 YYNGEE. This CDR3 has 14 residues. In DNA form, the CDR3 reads TGTGCCAGCAGCGTAGTACGGAAGGTGGATGGCTACACCTTC. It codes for CASSVVRKVDGYTF.

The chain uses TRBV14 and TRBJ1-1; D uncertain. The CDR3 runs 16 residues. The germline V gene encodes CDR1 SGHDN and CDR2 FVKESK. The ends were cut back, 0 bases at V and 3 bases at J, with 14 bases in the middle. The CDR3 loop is CASSQDLFPGDTEAFF. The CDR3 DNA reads TGTGCCAGCAGCCAAGATCTCTTCCCCGGGGACACTGAAGCTTTCTTT.

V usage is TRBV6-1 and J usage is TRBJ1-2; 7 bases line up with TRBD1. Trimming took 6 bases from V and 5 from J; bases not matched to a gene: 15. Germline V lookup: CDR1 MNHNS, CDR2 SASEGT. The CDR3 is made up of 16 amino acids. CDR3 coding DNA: TGTGCCAGCAGCCCCGGACAGGCACGATTCTGGTATGGCTACACCTTC. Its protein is CASSPGQARFWYGYTF.

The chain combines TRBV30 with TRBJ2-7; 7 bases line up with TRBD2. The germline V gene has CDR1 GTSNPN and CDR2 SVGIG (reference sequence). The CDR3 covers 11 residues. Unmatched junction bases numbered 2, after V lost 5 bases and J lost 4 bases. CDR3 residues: CAWGTTYEQYF. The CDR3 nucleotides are TGTGCCTGGGGGACTACGTACGAGCAGTACTTC.

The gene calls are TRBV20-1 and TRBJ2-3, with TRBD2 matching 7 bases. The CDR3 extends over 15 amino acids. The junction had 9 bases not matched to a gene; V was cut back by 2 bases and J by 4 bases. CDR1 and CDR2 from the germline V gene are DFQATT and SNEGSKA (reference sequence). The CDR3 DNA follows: TGCAGTGCTAGACACGGCGGGGGTGGGGCAGATACGCAGTATTTT. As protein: CSARHGGGGADTQYF.

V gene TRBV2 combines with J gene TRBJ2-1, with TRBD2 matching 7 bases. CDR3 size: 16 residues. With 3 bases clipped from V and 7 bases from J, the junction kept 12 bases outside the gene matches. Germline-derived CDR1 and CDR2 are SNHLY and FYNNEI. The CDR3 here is CASSDLRGAGWNEQFF. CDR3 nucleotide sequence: TGTGCCAGCAGTGATCTGCGAGGAGCGGGGTGGAATGAGCAGTTCTTC. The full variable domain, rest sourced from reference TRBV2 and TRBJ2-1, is EPEVTQTPSHQVTQMGQEVILRCVPISNHLYFYWYRQILGQKVEFLVSFYNNEISEKSEIFDDQFSVERPDGSNFTLKIRSTKLEDSAMYFCASSDLRGAGWNEQFFGPGTRLTVL.

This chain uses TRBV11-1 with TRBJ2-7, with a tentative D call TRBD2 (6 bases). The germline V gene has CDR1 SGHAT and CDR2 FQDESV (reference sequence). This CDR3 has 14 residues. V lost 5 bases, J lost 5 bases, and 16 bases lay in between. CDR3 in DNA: TGTGCCAGCAGCGAGATGACTAGAACAGACGAGCAGTACTTC. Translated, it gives CASSEMTRTDEQYF.

In DNA form, the CDR3 reads TGCGCCAGCAGCCCCCGGGACAGGGTAGGGAATGAAAAACTGTTTTTT. This encodes CASSPRDRVGNEKLFF. V and J are TRBV5-1 and TRBJ1-4, with TRBD1 identical over 9 bases. The ends lost 4 bases at V and 5 bases at J; junction bases unmatched: 9. The germline CDR1 and CDR2 sequences are SGHRS and YFSETQ. This CDR3 is built from 16 residues.

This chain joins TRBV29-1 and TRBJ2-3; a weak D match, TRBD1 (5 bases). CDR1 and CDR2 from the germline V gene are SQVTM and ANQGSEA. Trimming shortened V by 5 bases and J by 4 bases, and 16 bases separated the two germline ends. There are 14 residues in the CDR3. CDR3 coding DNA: TGCAGCGTTTCCGCCTCAGGGAATCCAGATACGCAGTATTTT. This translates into CSVSASGNPDTQYF.